What follows is one T cell receptor beta chain and its context. The data originate from a study of blood T cell repertoires in COVID-19. At the level of the study: T cells, B-cell-depleted T cells, or PBMCs supplied cDNA or gDNA.

Clones were sequenced by immunoSEQ multiplex PCR, and TCRdb holds only the in-frame ones, with some missing. Of some 170,000 clones listed, around four fifths were seen once; the top ten hold roughly 9%. Trimming at V came to 2 bases and at J to 2 bases, leaving 2 bases not matched to a gene. The CDR3 spans 16 residues. The germline V gene has CDR1 MNHEY and CDR2 SVGAGI. The sequence came from a woman of 80 years or more with active or convalescent COVID-19. The chain uses TRBV6-5 and TRBJ2-7; 14 nucleotides line up with TRBD2. The sample was peripheral blood. DNA for the CDR3: TGTGCCAGCAGTTACGTGGGACTAGCGGGGGCCTACGAGCAGTACTTC. Translating it yields CASSYVGLAGAYEQYF.